This TCR beta chain was observed in a study of cytomegalovirus exposure and HLA in healthy donors. Study-wide points: A later analysis, which compared TCR beta chains of equal frequency, found the HLA-associated ones more clonally expanded. It was only CMV serostatus that was available as immune exposure information. TCR association rates varied by HLA locus in a later analysis, with DRB1 highest and HLA-C lowest. Later analysis associated a missense DCLRE1C variant with TCR beta V- and J-gene trimming.

Comments on this clone: The antigen is undetermined.

PCR employed 60 Vbeta and 13 Jbeta primers. The protocol was immunoSEQ multiplex PCR, while the TCRdb copy is restricted to in-frame clones and leaves out a portion. The table shows around 150,000 clones, with about 82% occurring only once. The TCR sequence derives from a woman aged 30 to 39 in good health and CMV-seropositive. Sample: PBMCs.

The CDR3 DNA reads TGTGCCAGCAGCGTAACCCGGGACAGGGGACCGCAGTACTTC. Translation gives CASSVTRDRGPQYF. This chain links TRBV9 with TRBJ2-7; 10 bases match TRBD1. CDR1 SGDLS and CDR2 YYNGEE come from the germline V gene. The junction had 7 bases not matched to a gene; V was cut back by 1 base and J by 9 bases. The CDR3 sequence is 14 residues long.